A single sample gave rise to the 17 T cell receptor beta chains below, sequenced in a study of early T cells in non-severe SARS-CoV-2 infection. Each CDR3 protein is one row after TCRdb ran MiXCR on the 5' RACE reads. The data contain around 70,000 distinct CDR3 sequences, 9.5% to 15% of them singletons. Sequencing was done on a sample of whole blood. The receptor source for this set is an adult who was a healthcare worker with PCR-confirmed SARS-CoV-2 infection or an uninfected control (not recorded which).

Many counts were recorded for this clonotype. The chain carries TRBV11-2 and TRBJ2-1; TRBD2 agrees at 11 bases. Germline CDR1 and CDR2: SGHAT and FQNNGV. This CDR3 is built from 17 residues. V was clipped by 5 bases and J by 2 bases; unmatched bases: 8. The DNA of the CDR3 is TGTGCCAGCAGCCCCCTTCCGACTAGCGGGGCCTACAATGAGCAGTTCTTC. This codes for CASSPLPTSGAYNEQFF.

Only a few counts were recorded for this clonotype. The genes are TRBV9 and TRBJ2-7, with 8 bases that match TRBD1. The J segment lost 6 bases and the V segment lost 5 bases, leaving 4 bases of the junction unmatched. Germline CDR1 reads SGDLS; CDR2 reads YYNGEE. The CDR3 is made up of 12 amino acids. The DNA of the CDR3 is TGTGCCAGCAGGGGACAGGAGGGCGAGCAGTACTTC. It specifies CASRGQEGEQYF.

This clonotype was seen more than once but under ten times. The V and J genes are TRBV7-9 and TRBJ2-7; D uncertain. Trimming stripped 6 bases from V and 0 bases from J, with 12 bases between. The germline gives CDR1 SEHNR, CDR2 FQNEAQ (reference sequence). CDR3 length: 14 amino acids. This chain's CDR3 is CASRMTVDSYEQYF. The CDR3 DNA sequence: TGTGCCAGCAGGATGACGGTGGACTCCTACGAGCAGTACTTC.

V gene TRBV7-6 combines with J gene TRBJ2-1; TRBD2 aligns across 7 bases. With V trimmed by 0 bases and J by 2 bases, 4 bases remained unmatched. The CDR3 consists of 16 residues. Per the germline V gene, CDR1 is SGHVS and CDR2 is FNYEAQ. Written as DNA, the CDR3 is TGTGCCAGCAGCTTAGCGGGGGGGGAAACCTACAATGAGCAGTTCTTC. Translation: CASSLAGGETYNEQFF.

This clonotype occurred many times. J is TRBJ2-7 and V is TRBV29-1; maybe TRBD2 (6 bases). The length of the CDR3 is 11 residues. CDR1 and CDR2 from the germline V gene are SQVTM and ANQGSEA. The V end lost 5 bases, the J end lost 3 bases, and 8 bases lay between the germline ends. The CDR3 loop reads CSVRDFYEQYF. CDR3 nucleotide sequence: TGCAGCGTTCGGGACTTCTACGAGCAGTACTTC.

This clonotype was seen repeatedly, ten times or more. The chain uses TRBV28 and TRBJ2-7, with a tentative D call TRBD1 (5 bases). Germline lookup yields CDR1 MDHEN and CDR2 SYDVKM. The CDR3 totals 14 residues. The germline V and J ends were trimmed by 5 bases and 5 bases, with 16 bases remaining between them. CDR3 amino acids: CASSLGASRNEQYF. CDR3 DNA sequence: TGTGCCAGCAGTCTAGGGGCGTCGAGGAACGAGCAGTACTTC.

The J gene is TRBJ1-1, the V gene TRBV3-1; D unclear. Germline V lookup: CDR1 LGHDT, CDR2 YNNKEL (reference sequence). The germline V and J ends were trimmed by 1 base and 11 bases, with 11 bases remaining between them. The CDR3 is 12 amino acids. The CDR3 spells CASSQGPTGAFF. In DNA form, the CDR3 reads TGTGCCAGCAGCCAAGGACCGACTGGGGCTTTCTTT.

The sample holds many counts of this clonotype. The V gene is TRBV18, the J gene TRBJ2-3; 8 bases map to TRBD1. CDR1 and CDR2 from the germline V gene are KGHSH and LQKENI. This CDR3 comprises 14 residues. V shed 5 bases, J shed 4 bases, and the junction held 5 bases outside the gene matches. The CDR3 here is CASSSTTGADTQYF. The CDR3, as DNA: TGTGCCAGCTCATCTACGACAGGGGCAGATACGCAGTATTTT.

The J gene is TRBJ2-2, the V gene TRBV5-1; 12 bases agree with TRBD2. From germline, CDR1 is SGHRS and CDR2 YFSETQ. The CDR3 is 16 amino acids. Trimming removed 3 bases from V and 4 bases from J; junction bases left unmatched: 4. The CDR3 spells CASSSWTSGVTGELFF. The CDR3 nucleotides are TGCGCCAGCAGCTCATGGACTAGCGGGGTCACCGGGGAGCTGTTTTTT.

This chain uses TRBV10-3 with TRBJ1-1; 10 bases line up with TRBD1. J lost 6 bases, V lost 0 bases, and 10 bases had no gene match. The germline CDR1 and CDR2 sequences are ENHRY and SYGVKD. This CDR3 comprises 17 residues. Written as DNA, the CDR3 is TGTGCCATCAGTGAGTCGGGACAGGGGTCCCCCAACGCTGAAGCTTTCTTT. Translated: CAISESGQGSPNAEAFF.

The chain is built from TRBV11-2 and TRBJ1-4; D not resolved. Trimming removed 1 base at V and 0 bases at J, with 12 bases between. The CDR3 runs to 17 residues. Germline CDR1 is SGHAT and CDR2 is FQNNGV. The CDR3 loop reads CASSLGGIRSTNEKLFF. DNA of the CDR3: TGTGCCAGCAGCTTAGGTGGGATTCGCTCAACTAATGAAAAACTGTTTTTT.

This clonotype was seen at least ten times. This chain uses TRBV7-9 with TRBJ2-5; maybe TRBD2 (7 bases). The V end lost 5 bases, the J end lost 7 bases, and 17 bases lay between the germline ends. The CDR3 is made up of 14 amino acids. In germline, CDR1 is SEHNR, CDR2 FQNEAQ (reference sequence). CDR3 in amino acids: CASSANAGEGTQYF. CDR3 coding DNA: TGTGCCAGCAGCGCTAATGCAGGGGAGGGGACCCAGTACTTC.

This clonotype was seen a handful of times. The chain couples TRBV7-9 to TRBJ1-4; D not certain. The CDR3 is 14 residues long. The germline V gene encodes CDR1 SEHNR and CDR2 FQNEAQ (reference sequence). The V gene lost 7 bases and the J gene lost 5 bases, with 14 bases spanning the gap. DNA of the CDR3: TGTGCCAGCAATAAAGGCAGTGCGAATGAAAAACTGTTTTTT. Its protein is CASNKGSANEKLFF. Combining the CDR3 with reference TRBV7-9 and TRBJ1-4 gives the whole variable domain DTGVSQNPRHKITKRGQNVTFRCDPISEHNRLYWYRQTLGQGPEFLTYFQNEAQLEKSRLLSDRFSAERPKGSFSTLEIQRTEQGDSAMYLCASNKGSANEKLFFGSGTQLSVL.

In this sample, this clonotype turned up many times. This chain links TRBV2 with TRBJ2-7; 9 positions agree with TRBD2. CDR3 length: 15 residues. Germline V gives CDR1 SNHLY, CDR2 FYNNEI. The trim removed 6 bases at V and 2 bases at J, leaving 8 bases unmatched. The CDR3 DNA reads as TGTGCCAGCAGCGCCAGGGCTAGCGGGACCTACGAGCAGTACTTC. Translated, it gives CASSARASGTYEQYF.

This clonotype has a count of ten or more. The chain links TRBV29-1 to TRBJ2-3; TRBD2 matches 8 bases. The CDR3 loop spans 16 amino acids. After removal of 2 bases from V and 6 bases from J, the junction contained 13 bases not matched to a gene. CDR1 SQVTM and CDR2 ANQGSEA come from the germline V gene. CDR3 loop: CSVEKYRGVAGDTQYF. The CDR3 region has the DNA TGCAGCGTTGAAAAATACCGTGGGGTAGCGGGGGATACGCAGTATTTT.

The table lists this clonotype with many counts. The rearrangement links TRBV3-1 to TRBJ2-2; D possibly matches TRBD1 or TRBD2 (5 bases each). Trimming cost V 4 bases and J 7 bases, with 10 bases left between them. From germline, CDR1 is LGHDT and CDR2 YNNKEL (reference sequence). The CDR3 spans 13 residues. The DNA for the CDR3 is TGTGCCAGCAGCCCCGGGGCTAACGGGGAGCTGTTTTTT. Its translation: CASSPGANGELFF.

V and J are TRBV5-1 and TRBJ2-3; no definite D call. This CDR3 has 14 residues. CDR1 is SGHRS and CDR2 is YFSETQ in the germline V gene. V was trimmed by 4 bases and J by 2 bases, leaving 11 bases between them. CDR3 region: CASSGWPNTDTQYF. The CDR3 nucleotides are TGCGCCAGCAGCGGATGGCCTAACACAGATACGCAGTATTTT.